The clone carrying this T cell receptor (beta chain) was found once. The CDR3 has 15 amino acids. Germline lookup yields CDR1 LGHNA and CDR2 YNFKEQ. Trimming cost V 0 bases and J 6 bases, with 12 bases left between them. The sample is drawn from a study of blood T cell repertoires in COVID-19. Study details: Some COVID-19 samples were acute and others convalescent; all came from the United States, Italy and Spain. Nucleic acid was either cDNA or gDNA, and it came from T cells, B-cell-depleted T cells, or PBMCs.

Repertoires were generated with immunoSEQ multiplex PCR, while TCRdb's copy carries only in-frame clones and drops some. The repertoire consists of tens of thousands of clones, with approximately 78% occurring once and the leading ten covering more than 1%. This TCR was recovered from a woman older than 75 with acute or convalescent COVID-19. Material for sequencing was peripheral blood. This chain uses TRBV4-2 with TRBJ2-1; D is unresolved. The DNA for the CDR3 is TGTGCCAGCAGCCAAGATCGAGGAGAGATCAATGAGCAGTTCTTC. Translation: CASSQDRGEINEQFF.